One and the same sample provided the 5 T cell receptor beta chains below, sequenced in a study of T cell responses to AZD1222 COVID-19 vaccine. Data came from immunoSEQ multiplex PCR; TCRdb stores just in-frame clones and leaves some out. The top ten clones hold under 2% of a sample with about 130,000 clones, about 91% of them seen once. Sequenced material: peripheral blood, taken on day 0 of AZD1222 vaccination. These receptors were taken from an adult in good health.

The J gene is TRBJ1-5, the V gene TRBV7-2, with D perhaps TRBD1 (5 bases). The CDR3 loop spans 14 amino acids. V was trimmed by 5 bases and J by 4 bases, leaving 12 bases between them. CDR1 and CDR2 (germline): SGHTA, FQGNSA. The DNA of the CDR3 is TGTGCCAGCAGCCCCCGGGGGGGTAATCAGCCCCAGCATTTT. Protein: CASSPRGGNQPQHF.

The V gene is TRBV18, the J gene TRBJ2-7, with D tentatively TRBD2 (6 bases). CDR1 and CDR2 (germline): KGHSH, LQKENI. CDR3 length: 15 residues. Trimming took 2 bases from V and 2 from J, leaving 13 bases between them. As DNA, the CDR3 is TGTGCCAGCTCACCAAGGGCAGGGAGGCCCTACGAGCAGTACTTC. Its translation: CASSPRAGRPYEQYF.

The chain links TRBV6-4 to TRBJ1-1; possible D gene TRBD1, 5 bases. Germline V gives CDR1 MRHNA, CDR2 SNTAGT. V lost 8 bases and J lost 3, with 19 bases in between. The CDR3 has 15 amino acids. CDR3 sequence reads: CASPNWDGQYTEAFF. The CDR3 bases are TGTGCCAGCCCGAATTGGGACGGGCAGTACACTGAAGCTTTCTTT.

V and J are TRBV3-1 (or the pseudogene TRBV3-2) and TRBJ1-3; D is ambiguous. Germline V gives CDR1 LGHDT, CDR2 YNNKEL (reference sequence). This CDR3 region has 14 residues. V lost 2 bases to trimming and J lost 4 bases, with 9 bases between them. The CDR3 DNA is TGTGCCAGCAGCCAATTGGACGTAGGAAACACCATATATTTT. Translated: CASSQLDVGNTIYF.

The chain combines TRBV6-5 with TRBJ1-2; D unclear. V gave up 7 bases and J gave up 2 bases, with 17 bases separating them. Germline lookup yields CDR1 MNHEY and CDR2 SVGAGI. The length of the CDR3 is 15 residues. The CDR3 nucleotides are TGTGCCAGCAAGGATAGGGTAGGGCTAAACTATGGCTACACCTTC. This codes for CASKDRVGLNYGYTF.